This TCR beta chain is drawn from a study of monozygotic twins with cystic fibrosis. Study-wide background: Libraries were built from around 3 micrograms of fragmented DNA using 15 PCR cycles.

Using immunoSEQ multiplex PCR, the repertoire was profiled, and TCRdb retains in-frame clones only, with some absent. This table has fewer than 30,000 clones, around four fifths appearing once. This clone appeared a single time. Its antigen is still unknown. Trimming pared 4 bases from V and 6 bases from J, leaving 19 bases between. Germline V gene lookup returns CDR1 SGDLS and CDR2 YYNGEE. CDR3 length: 16 residues. Study observations and caveats: Low clonality (median approximately 0.0095) suggested a mostly naive repertoire. No link emerged between shared CDR3 counts and age, concordance or severity. Monozygotic CF twins shared more identical nucleotide clonotypes than unrelated patients.

The sequence was collected from a girl under 10 years old with cystic fibrosis. Sequencing was carried out using blood. The V and J genes are TRBV9 and TRBJ2-2; perhaps TRBD1 as D (5 bases). Written as DNA, the CDR3 is TGTGCCAGCAGCCCCAGCATAGGGGTCAGGCCCGGGGAGCTGTTTTTT. It translates to CASSPSIGVRPGELFF.